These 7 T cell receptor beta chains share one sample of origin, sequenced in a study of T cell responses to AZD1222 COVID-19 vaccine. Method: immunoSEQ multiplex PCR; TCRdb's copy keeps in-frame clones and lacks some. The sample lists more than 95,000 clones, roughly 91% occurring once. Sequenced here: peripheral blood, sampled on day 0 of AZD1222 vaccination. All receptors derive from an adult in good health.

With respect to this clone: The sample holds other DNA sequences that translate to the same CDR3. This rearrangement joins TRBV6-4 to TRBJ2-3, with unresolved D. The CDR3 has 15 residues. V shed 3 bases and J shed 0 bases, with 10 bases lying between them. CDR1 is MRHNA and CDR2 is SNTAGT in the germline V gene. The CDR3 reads CASSDGGGSTDTQYF. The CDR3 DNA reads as TGTGCCAGCAGTGATGGTGGCGGCAGCACAGATACGCAGTATTTT.

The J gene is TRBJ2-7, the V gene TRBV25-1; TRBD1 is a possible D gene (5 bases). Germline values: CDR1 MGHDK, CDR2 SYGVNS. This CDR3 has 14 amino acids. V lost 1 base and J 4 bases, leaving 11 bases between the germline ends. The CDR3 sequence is CASSEWGQRYEQYF. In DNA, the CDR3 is TGTGCCAGCAGTGAATGGGGCCAAAGGTACGAGCAGTACTTC.

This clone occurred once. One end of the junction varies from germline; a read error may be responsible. Here the CDR3 DNA reads TGTGCCAGCAGGGAAGGATACTATGGCTACACCTTC. Its translation is CASREGYYGYTF. The chain carries TRBV6-1 and TRBJ1-2; D is uncertain. CDR1 and CDR2 (germline): MNHNS, SASEGT. The CDR3 is 12 amino acids.

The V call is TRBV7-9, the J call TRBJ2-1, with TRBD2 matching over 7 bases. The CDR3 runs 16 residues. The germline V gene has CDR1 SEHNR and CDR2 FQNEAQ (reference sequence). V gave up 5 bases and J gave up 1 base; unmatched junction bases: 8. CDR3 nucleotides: TGTGCCAGCAGCGCTTCCGGGGGGAGATCCTACAATGAGCAGTTCTTC. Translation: CASSASGGRSYNEQFF. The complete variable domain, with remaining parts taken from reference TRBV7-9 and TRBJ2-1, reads DTGVSQNPRHKITKRGQNVTFRCDPISEHNRLYWYRQTLGQGPEFLTYFQNEAQLEKSRLLSDRFSAERPKGSFSTLEIQRTEQGDSAMYLCASSASGGRSYNEQFFGPGTRLTVL.

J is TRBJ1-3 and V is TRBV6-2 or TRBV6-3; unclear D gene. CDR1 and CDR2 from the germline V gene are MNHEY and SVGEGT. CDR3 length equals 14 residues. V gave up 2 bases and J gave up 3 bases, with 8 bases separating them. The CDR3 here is CASSYAGFGNTIYF. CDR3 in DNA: TGTGCCAGCAGTTACGCCGGGTTTGGAAACACCATATATTTT.

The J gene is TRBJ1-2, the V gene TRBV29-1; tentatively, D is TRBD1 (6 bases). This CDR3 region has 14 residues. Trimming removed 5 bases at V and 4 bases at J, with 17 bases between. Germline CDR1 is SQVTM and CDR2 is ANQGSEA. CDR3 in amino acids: CSVRQWGGAYGYTF. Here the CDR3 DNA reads TGCAGCGTTCGACAATGGGGGGGCGCCTATGGCTACACCTTC.

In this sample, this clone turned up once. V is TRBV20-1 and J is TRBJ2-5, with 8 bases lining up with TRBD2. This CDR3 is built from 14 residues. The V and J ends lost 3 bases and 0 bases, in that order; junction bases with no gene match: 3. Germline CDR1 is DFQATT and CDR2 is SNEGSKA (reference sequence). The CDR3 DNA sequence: TGCAGTGCTAGTTCGGGGGGGGACCAAGAGACCCAGTACTTC. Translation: CSASSGGDQETQYF.